Listed below are T cell receptor beta chains from one sample, sequenced in a study of spatial heterogeneity in lung cancer. TCRdb independently ran MiXCR on the 5' RACE reads; one entry per CDR3 protein. The sample includes 9,500 to 15,000 distinct CDR3 sequences, 6.2% of them seen just once. The sequencing here drew on normal lung tissue next to the tumor, taken at surgery. These receptors originate from a male donor with early-stage non-small cell lung cancer. The CDR3 runs from the conserved cysteine through the conserved F or W. A D gene is named only where the DNA matches it firmly. Not every row has a clone size; where given, it reads once, few, many or a size class.

j_call: TRBJ2-3
v_call: TRBV6-2/TRBV6-3
clone_size: medium-sized
d_call: TRBD2
cdr3_nt: TGTGCAACATCACCTAGCGGGAGTATGGGAGATACGCAGTATTTT
cdr3_aa: CATSPSGSMGDTQYF

j_call: TRBJ1-3
v_call: TRBV18
clone_size: .
d_call: .
cdr3_nt: TGTGCCAGCTCACCTACTGCCGAAGGAAACACCATATATTTT
cdr3_aa: CASSPTAEGNTIYF

j_call: TRBJ2-5
v_call: TRBV5-4
clone_size: few
d_call: TRBD2
cdr3_nt: TGTGCCAGCAGCTTGGATCGAACTAGCGGGGGTTCTATAGAGACCCAGTACTTC
cdr3_aa: CASSLDRTSGGSIETQYF

j_call: TRBJ2-2
v_call: TRBV20-1
clone_size: .
d_call: .
cdr3_nt: TGCAGTGCTAGTCGAGGGAGTGGCGGGGAGCTGTTTTTT
cdr3_aa: CSASRGSGGELFF

j_call: TRBJ1-1
v_call: TRBV20-1
clone_size: .
d_call: .
cdr3_nt: TGCAGTGCTAGAGAGCAGGGACGCACTGAAGCTTTCTTT
cdr3_aa: CSAREQGRTEAFF

j_call: TRBJ1-1
v_call: TRBV9
clone_size: many
d_call: .
cdr3_nt: TGTGCCAGCAGCGTAATGGACATTGGGAACACTGAAGCTTTCTTT
cdr3_aa: CASSVMDIGNTEAFF

j_call: TRBJ1-1
v_call: TRBV29-1
clone_size: many
d_call: TRBD1
cdr3_nt: TGCAGCGTGCAGCCGGGACAGGCCGTGGGATACACTGAAGCTTTCTTT
cdr3_aa: CSVQPGQAVGYTEAFF

j_call: TRBJ1-1
v_call: TRBV7-2
clone_size: many
d_call: .
cdr3_nt: TGTGCCAGCAGAAACACGGGCAGATCCCAAGCTTTCTTT
cdr3_aa: CASRNTGRSQAFF

j_call: TRBJ1-1
v_call: TRBV7-8
clone_size: .
d_call: TRBD1
cdr3_nt: TGTGCCAGCAGCCGCGACAGGGCGGGTGAAGCTTTCTTT
cdr3_aa: CASSRDRAGEAFF

j_call: TRBJ2-3
v_call: TRBV3-1
clone_size: many
d_call: TRBD2
cdr3_nt: TGTGCCAGCAGCCAAGGTCGAGAGGGACTAGGAGATACGCAGTATTTT
cdr3_aa: CASSQGREGLGDTQYF

j_call: TRBJ2-3
v_call: TRBV12-3/TRBV12-4
clone_size: few
d_call: .
cdr3_nt: TGTGCCAGCAGTCTCACAGATACGCAGTATTTT
cdr3_aa: CASSLTDTQYF

j_call: TRBJ1-2
v_call: TRBV29-1
clone_size: many
d_call: .
cdr3_nt: TGCAGCGTTCTGGGGGGAGATGGCTACACCTTC
cdr3_aa: CSVLGGDGYTF

j_call: TRBJ2-5
v_call: TRBV19
clone_size: many
d_call: .
cdr3_nt: TGTGCCAGTAGTATCGGGGATTCGGAGACCCAGTACTTC
cdr3_aa: CASSIGDSETQYF

j_call: TRBJ1-4
v_call: TRBV5-1
clone_size: .
d_call: .
cdr3_nt: TGCGCCAGCAGCCATAACCCGGAGGGGGTTGTGGAAAAACTGTTTTTT
cdr3_aa: CASSHNPEGVVEKLFF

j_call: TRBJ2-7
v_call: TRBV5-1
clone_size: many
d_call: .
cdr3_nt: TGCGCAAGCAAGTCAGGGACCGGGTTCTACGAGCAGTACTTC
cdr3_aa: CASKSGTGFYEQYF

j_call: TRBJ2-6
v_call: TRBV12-3/TRBV12-4
clone_size: .
d_call: .
cdr3_nt: TGTGCCAGCAGGAACTCACCGGGACACCTTATCTCTGGGGCCAACGTCCTGACTTTC
cdr3_aa: CASRNSPGHLISGANVLTF

j_call: TRBJ2-1
v_call: TRBV27
clone_size: many
d_call: .
cdr3_nt: TGTGCCAGCAGTTCCAGGGTCTACAATGAGCAGTTCTTC
cdr3_aa: CASSSRVYNEQFF

j_call: TRBJ1-6
v_call: TRBV4-1
clone_size: many
d_call: .
cdr3_nt: TGCGCCAGCAGCCAAGAGAACAGGGTAGGATATTCACCCCTCCACTTT
cdr3_aa: CASSQENRVGYSPLHF

j_call: TRBJ1-5
v_call: TRBV6-5
clone_size: many
d_call: TRBD1
cdr3_nt: TGTGCCAGCAGACGACAGGGGTTGGACAATCAGCCCCAGCATTTT
cdr3_aa: CASRRQGLDNQPQHF

j_call: TRBJ2-1
v_call: TRBV30
clone_size: many
d_call: .
cdr3_nt: TGTGCCTGGAGCAGGTCCTACAATGAGCAGTTCTTC
cdr3_aa: CAWSRSYNEQFF

j_call: TRBJ1-2
v_call: TRBV6-5
clone_size: medium-sized
d_call: TRBD1
cdr3_nt: TGTGCCAGCAGTTCAGGGGGACAAATTGTCCGCTACACCTTC
cdr3_aa: CASSSGGQIVRYTF

j_call: TRBJ1-2
v_call: TRBV27
clone_size: medium-sized
d_call: TRBD1
cdr3_nt: TGTGCCAGCAGTTTACAGGGGGGTAACTATGGCTACACCTTC
cdr3_aa: CASSLQGGNYGYTF

j_call: TRBJ1-5
v_call: TRBV30
clone_size: few
d_call: .
cdr3_nt: TGTGCCTGGACTATGGGGGCCGGGAATCAGCCCCAGCATTTT
cdr3_aa: CAWTMGAGNQPQHF

j_call: TRBJ2-5
v_call: TRBV10-3
clone_size: many
d_call: .
cdr3_nt: TGTGCCATCAGGGGGAATAAGGAGACCCAGTACTTC
cdr3_aa: CAIRGNKETQYF

j_call: TRBJ1-2
v_call: TRBV14
clone_size: many
d_call: .
cdr3_nt: TGTGCCAGCAGCCGATGGGCCGATGGGACGGCGCCGAGAGGCTACACCTTC
cdr3_aa: CASSRWADGTAPRGYTF

j_call: TRBJ1-2
v_call: TRBV19
clone_size: .
d_call: .
cdr3_nt: TGTGCCAGTAGTACCTCCGGGGGAGGCTATGGCTACACCTTC
cdr3_aa: CASSTSGGGYGYTF

j_call: TRBJ1-1
v_call: TRBV11-2
clone_size: many
d_call: .
cdr3_nt: TGTGCCAGCAGCTTAGGCAGGAACACTGAAGCTTTCTTT
cdr3_aa: CASSLGRNTEAFF

j_call: TRBJ1-3
v_call: TRBV18
clone_size: .
d_call: .
cdr3_nt: TGTGCCAGCTCACCGAGAGGAGACACCATATATTTT
cdr3_aa: CASSPRGDTIYF

j_call: TRBJ1-5
v_call: TRBV6-2/TRBV6-3
clone_size: many
d_call: .
cdr3_nt: TGTGCCAGCCGCCTTAGGGGCAATCAGCCCCAGCATTTT
cdr3_aa: CASRLRGNQPQHF

j_call: TRBJ2-4
v_call: TRBV5-6
clone_size: many
d_call: .
cdr3_nt: TGTGCCAGCAGCCGATGGGTCTCACTAGCCAAAAACATTCAGTACTTC
cdr3_aa: CASSRWVSLAKNIQYF

j_call: TRBJ1-5
v_call: TRBV2
clone_size: many
d_call: .
cdr3_nt: TGTGCCAGCAGTGAGGGGGGCGCAAGCAATCAGCCCCAGCATTTT
cdr3_aa: CASSEGGASNQPQHF

j_call: TRBJ2-3
v_call: TRBV24-1
clone_size: many
d_call: TRBD2
cdr3_nt: TGTGCCACCAGTGCGGGACTAGCGATCCCGGGAGATACGCAGTATTTT
cdr3_aa: CATSAGLAIPGDTQYF

j_call: TRBJ1-5
v_call: TRBV11-2
clone_size: many
d_call: .
cdr3_nt: TGTGCCAGCAGCCCCCAGGCGGGGAGCAATCAGCCCCAGCATTTT
cdr3_aa: CASSPQAGSNQPQHF

j_call: TRBJ1-5
v_call: TRBV6-5
clone_size: many
d_call: .
cdr3_nt: TGTGCCAGCAGTCGAAAGGGAGAAGGGTATCAGCCCCAGCATTTT
cdr3_aa: CASSRKGEGYQPQHF

j_call: TRBJ2-2
v_call: TRBV18
clone_size: many
d_call: .
cdr3_nt: TGTGCCAGCTCACCACCCAGTCATGCCGGGGAGCTGTTTTTT
cdr3_aa: CASSPPSHAGELFF

j_call: TRBJ2-1
v_call: TRBV7-2
clone_size: many
d_call: TRBD2
cdr3_nt: TGTGCCAGCAGCTTAATGGTAGCGGGAGGGAGTGAGCAGTTCTTC
cdr3_aa: CASSLMVAGGSEQFF

j_call: TRBJ1-1
v_call: TRBV2
clone_size: .
d_call: .
cdr3_nt: TGTGCCAGCAGTGAAGCGCGTAGGGGAACTGAAGCTTTCTTT
cdr3_aa: CASSEARRGTEAFF

j_call: TRBJ1-3
v_call: TRBV10-2
clone_size: many
d_call: TRBD1
cdr3_nt: TGCGCCAGCAGGCCGCAGGGGGGATACACCATATATTTT
cdr3_aa: CASRPQGGYTIYF

j_call: TRBJ1-6
v_call: TRBV6-5
clone_size: .
d_call: .
cdr3_nt: TGTGCCAGCAGTTATCGCCCAACCGCCTATAATTCACCCCTCCACTTT
cdr3_aa: CASSYRPTAYNSPLHF

j_call: TRBJ1-4
v_call: TRBV5-4
clone_size: .
d_call: .
cdr3_nt: TGTGCCAGCAGCTTGCGTGTCCCTAATGAAAAACTGTTTTTT
cdr3_aa: CASSLRVPNEKLFF

j_call: TRBJ1-2
v_call: TRBV11-2
clone_size: many
d_call: .
cdr3_nt: TGTGCCAGCAGCTTAACAGGGCTGTATGGCTACACCTTC
cdr3_aa: CASSLTGLYGYTF

j_call: TRBJ2-5
v_call: TRBV19
clone_size: many
d_call: TRBD2
cdr3_nt: TGTGCCAGTAGGACCCTAGCGGGCGGTGAGACCCAGTACTTC
cdr3_aa: CASRTLAGGETQYF

j_call: TRBJ1-2
v_call: TRBV29-1
clone_size: medium-sized
d_call: .
cdr3_nt: TGCAGCGTTGAGACCCGGGTCACCGGCTACACCTTC
cdr3_aa: CSVETRVTGYTF

j_call: TRBJ2-7
v_call: TRBV6-1
clone_size: few
d_call: .
cdr3_nt: TGTGCCAGCAGTGAGGCTAGCCCATCCTACGAGCAGTACTTC
cdr3_aa: CASSEASPSYEQYF

j_call: TRBJ2-2
v_call: TRBV2
clone_size: many
d_call: TRBD2
cdr3_nt: TGTGCCAGCACCACGGGACTAGCGACCGGGGAGCTGTTTTTT
cdr3_aa: CASTTGLATGELFF

j_call: TRBJ2-4
v_call: TRBV5-1
clone_size: .
d_call: .
cdr3_nt: TGCGCCAGCAGCATAGGGGTTGCAGGGAACATTCAGTACTTC
cdr3_aa: CASSIGVAGNIQYF

j_call: TRBJ2-7
v_call: TRBV6-2/TRBV6-3
clone_size: large
d_call: .
cdr3_nt: TGTGCCAGCAGTCGGGAATGGGGGTCAACCTACGAGCAGTACTTC
cdr3_aa: CASSREWGSTYEQYF

j_call: TRBJ1-2
v_call: TRBV11-2
clone_size: many
d_call: .
cdr3_nt: TGTGCCAGCAGCCCTAGAACAGGGTTTGGCTACACCTTC
cdr3_aa: CASSPRTGFGYTF

j_call: TRBJ2-1
v_call: TRBV10-3
clone_size: many
d_call: TRBD2
cdr3_nt: TGTGCCATCAGGGAACTAGCGGGAGAGTCGGAACAGTTCTTC
cdr3_aa: CAIRELAGESEQFF

j_call: TRBJ1-2
v_call: TRBV5-6
clone_size: many
d_call: .
cdr3_nt: TGTGCCAGCAGCGTTCTCGAGACAGGCTTCTCTAACTATGGCTACACCTTC
cdr3_aa: CASSVLETGFSNYGYTF

j_call: TRBJ2-1
v_call: TRBV7-9
clone_size: many
d_call: .
cdr3_nt: TGTGCCAGCAGCCATGAATACAATGAGCAGTTCTTC
cdr3_aa: CASSHEYNEQFF

j_call: TRBJ1-1
v_call: TRBV5-1
clone_size: many
d_call: .
cdr3_nt: TGCGCCAGCAGCTTGGGGCTGGCGAACACTGAAGCTTTCTTT
cdr3_aa: CASSLGLANTEAFF

j_call: TRBJ2-3
v_call: TRBV2
clone_size: many
d_call: .
cdr3_nt: TGTGCCCAGAAAGAAGTGCTGAGCACAGATACGCAGTATTTT
cdr3_aa: CAQKEVLSTDTQYF

j_call: TRBJ2-7
v_call: TRBV7-9
clone_size: many
d_call: .
cdr3_nt: TGTGCCAGCAGCTTTACACCCTACGAGCAGTACTTC
cdr3_aa: CASSFTPYEQYF

j_call: TRBJ2-1
v_call: TRBV20-1
clone_size: many
d_call: .
cdr3_nt: TGCAGTGTGGTATTTTGGCGGCCGCCTTTACATGAGCAGTTCTTC
cdr3_aa: CSVVFWRPPLHEQFF

j_call: TRBJ2-1
v_call: TRBV25-1
clone_size: many
d_call: TRBD1
cdr3_nt: TGTGCCAGCAGTGAGACGGGACAGGTCAACAATGAGCAGTTCTTC
cdr3_aa: CASSETGQVNNEQFF

j_call: TRBJ1-2
v_call: TRBV2
clone_size: few
d_call: .
cdr3_nt: TGTGCCAGCAGTGAAGCGCGGACCAATGGGTGGTACACCTTC
cdr3_aa: CASSEARTNGWYTF

j_call: TRBJ1-1
v_call: TRBV6-6
clone_size: many
d_call: .
cdr3_nt: TGTGCCAGCAGTCCACAGGGTAGAAAAGCTTTCTTT
cdr3_aa: CASSPQGRKAFF

j_call: TRBJ2-7
v_call: TRBV6-2/TRBV6-3
clone_size: .
d_call: .
cdr3_nt: TGTGCCAGCAGTGTACGGGCCGGGACACGGAGTTCCTACGAGCAGTACTTC
cdr3_aa: CASSVRAGTRSSYEQYF